This T cell receptor beta chain was sequenced during a study of post-analysis software for immune sequencing data. Presence of unique molecular identifiers characterized the TCR beta cDNA libraries. Each CDR3 protein is one row after TCRdb ran MiXCR on the PCR reads. The table includes about 620,000 distinct CDR3 sequences, 44% detected once. Study results and limitations: Elevated frequency relative to controls characterized roughly five TRBV segments in patients, TRBV5-6, TRBV5-1 and TRBV20-1 among them. Under the F measure, samples that were prepared in one batch clustered strongly together. Multiple sclerosis patients had significantly lower normalized Chao1 diversity than controls.

Trimming took 0 bases from V and 7 from J, leaving 4 bases between them. In germline, CDR1 is SGHRS, CDR2 YFSETQ. The CDR3 covers 11 residues. Comments on this clonotype: The antigen is not known.

This clonotype originated in a girl aged 10 to 17 with multiple sclerosis. The sample consisted of blood. The genes are TRBV5-1 and TRBJ1-2; no clear D. CDR3 coding DNA: TGCGCCAGCAGCTTGGACACTGGCTACACCTTC. Translating gives CASSLDTGYTF.